This T cell receptor (beta chain) was obtained from a study of identical twins. Using its own MiXCR run on the 5' RACE reads, TCRdb lists one record per CDR3 protein. The data contain some 200,000 distinct CDR3 sequences, approximately 8.3% of them seen just once; the ten biggest clones take up approximately 2%. The CDR3 spans 16 residues. V gave up 4 bases and J gave up 0 bases, with 14 bases separating them. From germline, CDR1 is SGDLS and CDR2 YYNGEE. These data also formed part of another study, on yellow fever vaccine responses in identical twins.

The chain uses TRBV9 and TRBJ2-1; a possible D gene is TRBD1 (6 bases). The sequenced sample consisted of memory (CD45RO+) T cells sorted from blood. The receptor's source is a woman under 30 in good health. Written as DNA, the CDR3 is TGTGCCAGCAGCACCCAGGACAGACTCTCCTACAATGAGCAGTTCTTC. Translated: CASSTQDRLSYNEQFF.